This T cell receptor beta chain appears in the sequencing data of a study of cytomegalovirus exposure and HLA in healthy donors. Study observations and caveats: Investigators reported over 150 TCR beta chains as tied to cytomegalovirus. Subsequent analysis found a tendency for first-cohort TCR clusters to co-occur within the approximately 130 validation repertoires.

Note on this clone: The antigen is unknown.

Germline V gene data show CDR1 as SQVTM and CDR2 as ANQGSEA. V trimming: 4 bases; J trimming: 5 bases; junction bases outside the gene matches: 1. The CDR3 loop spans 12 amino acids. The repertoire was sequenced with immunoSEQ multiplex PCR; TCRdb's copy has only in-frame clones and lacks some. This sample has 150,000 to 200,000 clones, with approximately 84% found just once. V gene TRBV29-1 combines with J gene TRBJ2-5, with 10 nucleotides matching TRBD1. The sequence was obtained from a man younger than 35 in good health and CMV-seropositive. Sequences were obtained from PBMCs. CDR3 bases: TGCAGCGTTGGGGACAGGGGCGAGACCCAGTACTTC. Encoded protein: CSVGDRGETQYF.